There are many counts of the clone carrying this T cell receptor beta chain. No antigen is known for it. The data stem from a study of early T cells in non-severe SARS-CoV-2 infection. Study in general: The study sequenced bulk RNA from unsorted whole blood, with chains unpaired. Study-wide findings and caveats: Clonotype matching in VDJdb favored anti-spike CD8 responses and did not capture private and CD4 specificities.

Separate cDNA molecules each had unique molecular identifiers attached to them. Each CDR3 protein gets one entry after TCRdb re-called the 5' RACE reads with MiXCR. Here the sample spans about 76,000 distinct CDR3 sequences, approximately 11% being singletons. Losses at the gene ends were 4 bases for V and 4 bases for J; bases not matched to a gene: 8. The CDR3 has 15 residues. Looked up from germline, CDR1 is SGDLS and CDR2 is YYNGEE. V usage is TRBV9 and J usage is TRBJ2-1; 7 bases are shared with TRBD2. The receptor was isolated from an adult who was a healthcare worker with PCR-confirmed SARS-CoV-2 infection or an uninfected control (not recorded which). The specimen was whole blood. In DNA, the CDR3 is TGTGCCAGCAGCCCTCGGAGCGGGGCGTACAATGAGCAGTTCTTC. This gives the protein CASSPRSGAYNEQFF.